The 23 T cell receptor beta chains listed next were all sequenced from one sample in a study of a mutant IDH1 vaccine in newly diagnosed glioma. Documented time point: week 11, during vaccination. What each vaccine dose contained was 300 ug of mutant IDH1 20-mer peptide, accompanied by topical imiquimod. These receptors are not linked to any known antigen. Measured with immunoSEQ multiplex PCR; TCRdb has only the in-frame clones, and not every one. The repertoire includes roughly 120,000 clones, roughly 90% of them detected once, and more than 0.55% sits in the top ten. Material: PBMCs, obtained from a glioma patient whose treatment included an IDH1 peptide vaccine. The receptors were gathered from a woman in her 50s with glioma.

The chain carries TRBV18 and TRBJ1-4; tentative D call: TRBD1 (5 bases). From germline, CDR1 is KGHSH and CDR2 LQKENI. The length of the CDR3 is 13 residues. The V gene lost 6 bases and the J gene lost 8 bases, with 13 bases spanning the gap. The CDR3 coding sequence is TGTGCCAGCTCCCGGGACGCGGGGGAAAAACTGTTTTTT. Protein sequence: CASSRDAGEKLFF.

A single count supports this clone. The rearrangement links TRBV20-1 to TRBJ1-5; no clear D. The CDR3 sequence is 11 residues long. Per germline, CDR1 DFQATT and CDR2 SNEGSKA (reference sequence). Trimming removed 3 bases from V and 10 bases from J, with 10 bases in between. The CDR3 DNA follows: TGCAGTGCTAGTGCGGTAGGCCCCCAGCATTTT. It yields the protein CSASAVGPQHF.

The V and J genes are TRBV29-1 and TRBJ2-2, with 8 positions matching TRBD2. Germline CDR1 is SQVTM and CDR2 is ANQGSEA. V lost 0 bases to trimming and J lost 6 bases; unmatched junction nucleotides: 18. The CDR3 length is 19 residues. Written as DNA, the CDR3 is TGCAGCGTTGAAGATTGGGGAACTAGCGGTCCTCCGGGGCCCGGGGAGCTGTTTTTT. It yields the protein CSVEDWGTSGPPGPGELFF.

The rearrangement links TRBV7-8 to TRBJ2-7, with D unresolved. Germline V gene sequence: CDR1 SGHVS, CDR2 FQNEAQ. Between the trimmed V and J ends, which lost 1 base and 2 bases, there was a span of 12 bases. The CDR3 totals 15 residues. DNA for the CDR3: TGTGCCAGCAGCTTAGGCAGAGGCCCTACCTACGAGCAGTACTTC. It is translated as CASSLGRGPTYEQYF. The entire variable domain, with the rest obtained from reference TRBV7-8 and TRBJ2-7, is as follows: GAGVSQSPRYKVAKRGQDVALRCDPISGHVSLFWYQQALGQGPEFLTYFQNEAQLDKSGLPSDRFFAERPEGSVSTLKIQRTQQEDSAVYLCASSLGRGPTYEQYFGPGTRLTVT.

The V and J genes are TRBV11-2 and TRBJ1-4; D remains unclear. Germline lookup yields CDR1 SGHAT and CDR2 FQNNGV. The V gene lost 6 bases and the J gene lost 5 bases, with 10 bases spanning the gap. CDR3 size: 13 residues. The CDR3 bases are TGTGCCAGCAGAACTGCGGCAAATGAAAAACTGTTTTTT. It translates to CASRTAANEKLFF.

The gene calls are TRBV6-6 and TRBJ2-7; D is possibly TRBD2 (7 bases). The CDR3 is made up of 14 amino acids. CDR1 is MNHNY, CDR2 SVGAGI, per germline (reference sequence). Trimming shortened V by 2 bases and J by 5 bases, and 13 bases separated the two germline ends. The CDR3 reads CASSYGTGRDEQYF. CDR3 bases: TGTGCCAGCAGTTACGGCACAGGGAGGGACGAGCAGTACTTC.

On this clone: The junction shows a germline mismatch at one end, possibly a read error. This chain uses TRBV5-4 with TRBJ1-5; 7 positions agree with TRBD1. Germline values: CDR1 SGHNT, CDR2 YYREEE (reference sequence). The CDR3 runs 15 residues. The CDR3: CASSAGGGGNQPQHF. The CDR3 DNA reads as TGTGCCAGCAGCGCGGGAGGAGGGGGCAACCAGCCCCAGCATTTT.

The V and J genes are TRBV6-5 and TRBJ2-3, with TRBD1 matching 10 bases. After removal of 6 bases from V and 4 bases from J, the junction contained 7 bases not matched to a gene. From germline, CDR1 is MNHEY and CDR2 SVGAGI. The CDR3 has 15 residues. CDR3 in amino acids: CASSNRDRGSDTQYF. DNA for the CDR3: TGTGCCAGCAGCAACCGGGACAGGGGATCAGATACGCAGTATTTT.

J is TRBJ2-1 and V is TRBV14; 8 positions agree with TRBD1. CDR1 and CDR2 (germline): SGHDN, FVKESK. Trimming removed 0 bases from V and 8 bases from J; junction bases left unmatched: 12. The CDR3 has 17 amino acids. The DNA of the CDR3 is TGTGCCAGCAGCCAAGATTTGAACAGGGGGGACCGGCATGAGCAGTTCTTC. This gives the protein CASSQDLNRGDRHEQFF.

The rearrangement joins TRBV5-6 to TRBJ1-1; D is ambiguous. Trimming removed 6 bases from V and 2 bases from J, with 14 bases in between. The CDR3 is 14 amino acids. The V gene's germline CDR1 is SGHDT and CDR2 YYEEEE. The CDR3 loop reads CASTWNRGNTEAFF. CDR3 sequence (DNA): TGTGCCAGCACCTGGAATCGGGGAAACACTGAAGCTTTCTTT.

The rearrangement uses TRBV9 and TRBJ1-2; D gene ambiguous. Germline CDR1 reads SGDLS; CDR2 reads YYNGEE. CDR3 length equals 12 residues. V lost 3 bases and J lost 6, with 9 bases in between. DNA for the CDR3: TGTGCCAGCAGCGCATGGGAGAATGGCTACACCTTC. The encoded protein is CASSAWENGYTF.

The V and J genes are TRBV19 and TRBJ2-1; 10 nucleotides match TRBD2. CDR1 is LNHDA and CDR2 is SQIVND in the germline V gene (reference sequence). This CDR3 has 14 residues. The trim removed 4 bases at V and 8 bases at J, leaving 5 bases unmatched. CDR3 coding DNA: TGTGCCAGTAGTAAAGCGGGAGGGCCGGATGAGCAGTTCTTC. Protein: CASSKAGGPDEQFF.

This clone has only a few counts. This chain uses TRBV2 with TRBJ1-1; 8 nucleotides match TRBD1. After removal of 5 bases from V and 5 bases from J, the junction contained 4 bases not matched to a gene. Per germline, CDR1 SNHLY and CDR2 FYNNEI. The CDR3 is 13 residues long. The CDR3 here is CASSYRDRTEAFF. The DNA of the CDR3 is TGTGCCAGCAGTTACCGGGACAGGACTGAAGCTTTCTTT.

The chain joins TRBV9 to TRBJ1-4, with D hard to call. Germline CDR1 reads SGDLS; CDR2 reads YYNGEE. V lost 4 bases and J lost 8, with 15 bases in between. This CDR3 is 14 amino acids long. The CDR3 region is CASSPGTEGEKLFF. The CDR3 DNA reads as TGTGCCAGCAGCCCGGGTACAGAAGGCGAAAAACTGTTTTTT.

J is TRBJ2-7 and V is TRBV5-1; D possibly uses TRBD1 or TRBD2 (5 bases each). This CDR3 has 15 residues. Germline CDR1 SGHRS, CDR2 YFSETQ. V lost 4 bases to trimming and J lost 3 bases, with 17 bases between them. Here the CDR3 reads CASSKDPGQGYEQYF. CDR3 bases: TGCGCCAGCAGCAAGGACCCGGGGCAGGGCTACGAGCAGTACTTC.

In nucleotides, the CDR3 is TGTGCCAGCAGTTCCTACTCCGGGGGGGCCAACGTCCTGACTTTC. It is translated as CASSSYSGGANVLTF. The rearrangement uses TRBV28 and TRBJ2-6; D gene unclear. Germline lookup yields CDR1 MDHEN and CDR2 SYDVKM. Trimming stripped 4 bases from V and 4 bases from J, with 11 bases between. The CDR3 runs to 15 residues.

CDR3 residues: CASSPREAGGGETQYF. In nucleotides, the CDR3 is TGCGCCAGCAGCCCACGTGAAGCGGGAGGAGGAGAGACCCAGTACTTC. The V gene is TRBV4-1, the J gene TRBJ2-5; TRBD2 matches 9 bases. Germline V gene lookup returns CDR1 MGHRA and CDR2 YSYEKL. The CDR3 consists of 16 residues. V dropped 4 bases and J dropped 4; count of bases not matched to a gene: 10.

V usage is TRBV9 and J usage is TRBJ2-5; the D gene is possibly TRBD2 (6 bases). Germline V CDR1 and CDR2: SGDLS, YYNGEE. Trimming pared 4 bases from V and 13 bases from J, leaving 14 bases between. The CDR3 runs to 11 residues. The CDR3 sequence is CASSSRRGLYF. The DNA of the CDR3 is TGTGCCAGCAGCTCCCGGAGGGGCCTGTACTTC.

The gene calls are TRBV6-1 and TRBJ2-3; the D call may be TRBD1 or TRBD2 (6 bases each). Germline V lookup: CDR1 MNHNS, CDR2 SASEGT. Deletions cut 0 bases from V and 1 base from J, with 11 bases between. The CDR3 is made up of 16 amino acids. The chain's CDR3 is CASSEAGASGTDTQYF. The CDR3 DNA follows: TGTGCCAGCAGTGAAGCGGGGGCTAGCGGCACAGATACGCAGTATTTT.

This clone showed up just once. A read error may produce the germline difference seen at one junction end. The chain uses TRBV27 and TRBJ2-7, with 9 bases matching TRBD2. In germline, CDR1 is MNHEY, CDR2 SMNVEV (reference sequence). There are 15 residues in the CDR3. CDR3 nucleotides: TGTGCCAGCAGTATATCTAGCGGGAACCCCTTCGAGCAGTACTTC. Translating gives CASSISSGNPFEQYF.

This clone was counted between two and nine times. The genes are TRBV30 and TRBJ1-5, with 12 bases that match TRBD1. The length of the CDR3 is 16 residues. The V segment lost 7 bases and the J segment 2 bases; nucleotides outside the gene matches: 9. CDR1 and CDR2 from the germline V gene are GTSNPN and SVGIG (reference sequence). DNA of the CDR3: TGTGCCTTGGGGACAGGGGGCTCGTTGGGCAATCAGCCCCAGCATTTT. Translation gives CALGTGGSLGNQPQHF. Filled out from reference TRBV30 and TRBJ1-5, the complete variable domain reads SQTIHQWPATLVQPVGSPLSLECTVEGTSNPNLYWYRQAAGRGLQLLFYSVGIGQISSEVPQNLSASRPQDRQFILSSKKLLLSDSGFYLCALGTGGSLGNQPQHFGDGTRLSIL.

V and J are TRBV9 and TRBJ2-7, with a weak D call TRBD2 (6 bases). V lost 0 bases to trimming and J lost 3 bases, with 13 bases between them. Germline V lookup: CDR1 SGDLS, CDR2 YYNGEE. The CDR3 consists of 15 residues. CDR3 in amino acids: CASSVDAGRGYEQYF. In DNA, the CDR3 is TGTGCCAGCAGCGTAGATGCCGGGAGAGGCTACGAGCAGTACTTC.

V gene TRBV19 combines with J gene TRBJ2-3; D perhaps matches TRBD2 (6 bases). Germline V gene data show CDR1 as LNHDA and CDR2 as SQIVND (reference sequence). The V gene lost 1 base and the J gene lost 5 bases, with 10 bases spanning the gap. The CDR3 covers 14 residues. The CDR3 sequence: CASSIAGVQDTQYF. Written as DNA, the CDR3 is TGTGCCAGTAGTATAGCGGGAGTGCAAGATACGCAGTATTTT.